The rows below give T cell receptor beta chains drawn from one sample of a study of blood T cells in healthy people across ages. One entry per CDR3 protein results from TCRdb running MiXCR on the 5' RACE reads. The sample holds hundreds of thousands of distinct CDR3 sequences, 25% seen once. This sample also belongs to another study, concerning T cells of mothers and their children.

The sequencing input was blood. The origin of the receptors is a boy younger than 18 in good health. The CDR3 runs from the conserved cysteine through the conserved F or W. A D gene is named only where the DNA matches it firmly. Clone size appears in some rows only: once, few, many, or a class for an expanded clone.

D,size,V,J,DNA,CDR3
-,-,TRBV24-1,TRBJ2-3,TGTGCCACCAGTTCCGGAATACGGACAGATACGCAGTATTTT,CATSSGIRTDTQYF
-,few,TRBV20-1,TRBJ2-5,TGCAGTGCTAGAGAAGGGTACCAAGAGACCCAGTACTTC,CSAREGYQETQYF
-,many,TRBV2,TRBJ2-7,TGTGCCAGCAGTGTAGGGGGCGAGCAGTACTTC,CASSVGGEQYF
-,few,TRBV15,TRBJ2-3,TGTGCCACCAGCGGCAGCCTTAGCACAGATACGCAGTATTTT,CATSGSLSTDTQYF
-,few,TRBV4-3,TRBJ2-5,TGCGCCAGCAGCCAAGATCTGCTGGTCGCTAGGGGGGGAGTCTCAGAGACCCAGTACTTC,CASSQDLLVARGGVSETQYF
-,-,TRBV13,TRBJ1-1,TGTGCCAGCAGCTTTGCCCCGAGTTTGAGAGGATCGAACACTGAAGCTTTCTTT,CASSFAPSLRGSNTEAFF
-,-,TRBV29-1,TRBJ2-5,TGCAGCGCCTACCCAGGACAGACCCAAGAGACCCAGTACTTC,CSAYPGQTQETQYF
TRBD1,many,TRBV12-3/TRBV12-4,TRBJ2-7,TGTGCCAGCTCACCTCCGGGACAGAGCTACGAGCAGTACTTC,CASSPPGQSYEQYF
TRBD1,few,TRBV29-1,TRBJ1-3,TGCAGCGTTGAAAGGACAGGGACCTCTGGAAACACCATATACTTT,CSVERTGTSGNTIYF
-,few,TRBV4-1,TRBJ2-1,TGCGCCAGCAGCCAGGGTGGCTTAGGCTCCTACAATGAGCAGTTCTTC,CASSQGGLGSYNEQFF
-,-,TRBV5-6,TRBJ2-5,TGTGCCAGCAGCCTCATAGCGGTCCAAGAGACCCAGTACTTC,CASSLIAVQETQYF
-,few,TRBV7-2,TRBJ1-2,TGTGCCAGCAGCATCCGAGGTGGCTCCCTCTATGGCTACACCTTC,CASSIRGGSLYGYTF
-,few,TRBV5-1,TRBJ2-1,TGCGCCAGCAGCTTGGCCGGGGATAGGGAGCAGTTCTTC,CASSLAGDREQFF
TRBD2,few,TRBV10-3,TRBJ2-7,TGTGCCATCGCCCCTAGCGGGAGGGGATACGAGCAGTACTTC,CAIAPSGRGYEQYF
-,few,TRBV2,TRBJ2-3,TGTGCCAGCAGGGGGTTTAGCACAGATACGCAGTATTTT,CASRGFSTDTQYF
TRBD1,-,TRBV7-2,TRBJ2-7,TGTGCCAGCAGCCGTATAGGACAGGGGGCGTTCTACGAGCAGTACTTC,CASSRIGQGAFYEQYF
-,-,TRBV29-1,TRBJ2-1,TGCAGCGTTGAAAAAACAAACATGGGGAATGAGCAGTTCTTC,CSVEKTNMGNEQFF
-,-,TRBV21-1,TRBJ2-5,TGTGCCAGCAGCAAACAAACCCGCGAGACCCAGTACTTC,CASSKQTRETQYF
TRBD2,few,TRBV7-2,TRBJ2-5,TGTGCCAGCAGCTCAGCGGGAGGGTCATGGACCCAGTACTTC,CASSSAGGSWTQYF
TRBD1,-,TRBV29-1,TRBJ1-5,TGCAGCGTGGGAACAGGGGACAATCAGCCCCAGCATTTT,CSVGTGDNQPQHF
-,-,TRBV28,TRBJ2-2,TGTGCCAGCAGTTTAGGACAAGCGGGCGGGGAGCTGTTTTTT,CASSLGQAGGELFF
-,few,TRBV20-1,TRBJ2-5,TGCAGTGCTAGGGCACGCAGTCGCGAGACCCAGTACTTC,CSARARSRETQYF
-,few,TRBV7-9,TRBJ2-7,TGTGCCAGCAGCTTAGTTGTGGGGGCGCAGAACGAGCAGTACTTC,CASSLVVGAQNEQYF
-,-,TRBV27,TRBJ2-1,TGTGCCAGCAGCCCAACAACTCCCGCTGGAGACAATGAGCAGTTCTTC,CASSPTTPAGDNEQFF
-,-,TRBV6-5,TRBJ1-2,TGTGCCAGCAGCCGACAGGCGGGGGGCTATGGCTACACCTTC,CASSRQAGGYGYTF
-,-,TRBV4-3,TRBJ1-1,TGCGCCAGCAGAGGTGTAGGGGGCACTGAAGCTTTCTTT,CASRGVGGTEAFF
-,few,TRBV29-1,TRBJ2-6,TGCAGCGTATTTGGGCCCACTGGGTCTGGGGCCAACGTCCTGACTTTC,CSVFGPTGSGANVLTF
TRBD2,-,TRBV4-2,TRBJ2-3,TGTGCCAGCAGCCAAGACCCGCTAGCGGGGGGATACACAGATACGCAGTATTTT,CASSQDPLAGGYTDTQYF
-,few,TRBV13,TRBJ2-4,TGTGCCAGCACCAATGCGGGGTTGGCCAAAAACATTCAGTACTTC,CASTNAGLAKNIQYF
-,few,TRBV27,TRBJ1-2,TGTGCCAGCAGCCGGGGAATCTTTAACTATGGCTACACCTTC,CASSRGIFNYGYTF
TRBD2,few,TRBV5-1,TRBJ2-5,TGCGCCAGCAGCTTTGCGGGGGGGCCAGAAGAGACCCAGTACTTC,CASSFAGGPEETQYF
-,few,TRBV6-1,TRBJ2-7,TGTGCCAGCAACAGTTACGAGCAGTACTTC,CASNSYEQYF
TRBD1,few,TRBV19,TRBJ2-5,TGTGCCAGTAATTCTCCGGGCAGGGGGTACGGGGAGCAGTACTTC,CASNSPGRGYGEQYF
-,-,TRBV18,TRBJ2-2,TGTGCCAGCTCACCCACTCAGGCGGGCTACACCGGGGAGCTGTTTTTT,CASSPTQAGYTGELFF
TRBD1,-,TRBV13,TRBJ2-1,TGTGCCAGCATCGGACAGGGTGGGGATGAGCAGTTCTTC,CASIGQGGDEQFF
-,-,TRBV5-1,TRBJ1-2,TGCGCCAGCAGCTTTGGGGGAGTAGCTAACTATGGCTACACCTTC,CASSFGGVANYGYTF
-,few,TRBV29-1,TRBJ1-3,TGCAGCGTTGTGTGGGACACAAACTCTGGAAACACCATATATTTT,CSVVWDTNSGNTIYF
-,few,TRBV6-5,TRBJ2-7,TGTGCCAGCATGCGGGCGTCACCCTACGAGCAGTACTTC,CASMRASPYEQYF
TRBD1,-,TRBV6-5,TRBJ2-1,TGTGCCAGCAGGCCCGACAGGGCCTACAATGAGCAGTTCTTC,CASRPDRAYNEQFF